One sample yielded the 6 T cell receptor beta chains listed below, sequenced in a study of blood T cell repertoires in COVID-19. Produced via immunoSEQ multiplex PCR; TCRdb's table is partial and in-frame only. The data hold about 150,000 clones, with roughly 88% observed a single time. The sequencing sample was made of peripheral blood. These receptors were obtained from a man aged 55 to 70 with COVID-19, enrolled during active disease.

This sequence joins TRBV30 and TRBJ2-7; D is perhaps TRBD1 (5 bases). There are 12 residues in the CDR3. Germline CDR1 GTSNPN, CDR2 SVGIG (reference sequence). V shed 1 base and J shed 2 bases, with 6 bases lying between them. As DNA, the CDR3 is TGTGCCTGGAGTGGACAGACCTACGAGCAGTACTTC. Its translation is CAWSGQTYEQYF.

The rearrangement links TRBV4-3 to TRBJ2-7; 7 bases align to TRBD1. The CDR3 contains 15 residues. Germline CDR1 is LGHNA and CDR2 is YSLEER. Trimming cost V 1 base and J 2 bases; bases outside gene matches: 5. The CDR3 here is CASSQGAQGTYEQYF. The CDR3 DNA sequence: TGCGCCAGCAGCCAAGGGGCACAGGGGACCTACGAGCAGTACTTC.

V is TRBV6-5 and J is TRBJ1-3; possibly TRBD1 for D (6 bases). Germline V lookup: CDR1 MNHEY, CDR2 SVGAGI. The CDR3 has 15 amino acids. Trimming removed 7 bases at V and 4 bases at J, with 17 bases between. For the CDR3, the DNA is TGTGCCAGCAATTATCAAACAGGGTTAGGAAACACCATATATTTT. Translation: CASNYQTGLGNTIYF.

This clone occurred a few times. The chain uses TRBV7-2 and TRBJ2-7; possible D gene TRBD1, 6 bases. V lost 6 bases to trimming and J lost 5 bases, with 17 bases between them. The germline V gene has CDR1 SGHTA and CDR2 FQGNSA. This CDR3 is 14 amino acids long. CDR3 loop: CASREQGRRDEQYF. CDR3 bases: TGTGCCAGCAGGGAACAGGGACGAAGGGACGAGCAGTACTTC.

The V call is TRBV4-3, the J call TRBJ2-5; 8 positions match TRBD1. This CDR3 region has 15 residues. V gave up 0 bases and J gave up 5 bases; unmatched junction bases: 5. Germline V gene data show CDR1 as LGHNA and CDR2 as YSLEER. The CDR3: CASSQDQGARETQYF. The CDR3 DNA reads TGCGCCAGCAGCCAAGATCAGGGGGCGCGGGAGACCCAGTACTTC.

The DNA of the CDR3 is TGTGCCAGCTCATGGGACTTGTTGGGAAACACCATATATTTT. It is translated as CASSWDLLGNTIYF. This sequence joins TRBV7-9 and TRBJ1-3; perhaps TRBD1 as D (5 bases). V lost 8 bases to trimming and J lost 4 bases, with 15 bases between them. CDR3 length equals 14 residues. CDR1 is SEHNR, CDR2 FQNEAQ, per germline (reference sequence).